This TCR beta chain is drawn from a study of blood T cells in healthy people across ages. Study conclusions and caveats: Naive CD4+ cell counts and diversity both ran higher in long-lived than in aged donors.

Collection of approximately 9.3 milliliters of peripheral blood was performed for each donor. Ten or more counts support this clonotype. Its antigen is undetermined. Germline CDR1 reads LGHNA; CDR2 reads YSLEER. J was trimmed by 4 bases and V by 0 bases; bases with no gene match: 6. CDR3 size: 17 residues. With a J-beta primer mix and a sample-barcoded 5' primer, a second PCR ran 7 to 11 cycles. A 12-random-nucleotide template-switch adaptor tagged each cDNA molecule. One entry per CDR3 protein results from TCRdb running MiXCR on the 5' RACE reads. Found here are 750,000 to 1,000,000 distinct CDR3 sequences, roughly 28% of them singletons; the top ten hold roughly a tenth. The sample was also reused in another study, on T cells of mothers and their children. That study adds: In this cohort, donors were three healthy Caucasian mothers plus their six children.

The J gene is TRBJ2-5, the V gene TRBV4-3, with 12 bases aligning to TRBD1. The TCR originated in a woman aged 40 to 55 in good health. Sample: blood. CDR3 loop: CASSQEGTGGFRETQYF. Here the CDR3 DNA reads TGCGCCAGCAGCCAAGAGGGGACAGGGGGCTTTAGAGAGACCCAGTACTTC.